One and the same sample provided the 24 T cell receptor beta chains below, sequenced in a study of T cell responses to AZD1222 COVID-19 vaccine. Assay used: immunoSEQ multiplex PCR; TCRdb lists only in-frame clones, some missing. This sample has roughly 100,000 clones, with about 88% found just once. This material consisted of peripheral blood, taken on day 0 of AZD1222 vaccination. These receptors were taken from an adult in good health.

In DNA form, the CDR3 reads TGTGCCAGCAGTTTATATGGGGGGGGGCTAGCGGGAAGCTCCTACGAGCAGTACTTC. Encoded protein: CASSLYGGGLAGSSYEQYF. V is TRBV28 and J is TRBJ2-7; 9 nucleotides match TRBD2. The CDR3 covers 19 residues. J gave up 0 bases and V 1 base, and 13 bases lay outside the gene matches. Germline CDR1 reads MDHEN; CDR2 reads SYDVKM. Together with reference TRBV28 and TRBJ2-7, the CDR3 gives the full variable domain: DVKVTQSSRYLVKRTGEKVFLECVQDMDHENMFWYRQDPGLGLRLIYFSYDVKMKEKGDIPEGYSVSREKKERFSLILESASTNQTSMYLCASSLYGGGLAGSSYEQYFGPGTRLTVT.

The CDR3 reads CAWSGQATTNEKLFF. The CDR3 coding sequence is TGTGCCTGGAGTGGGCAGGCGACAACTAATGAAAAACTGTTTTTT. V gene TRBV30 combines with J gene TRBJ1-4; D not certain. Germline V lookup: CDR1 GTSNPN, CDR2 SVGIG (reference sequence). Between the trimmed V and J ends, which lost 1 base and 0 bases, there was a span of 9 bases. CDR3 size: 15 residues.

The rearrangement uses TRBV28 and TRBJ2-7; D perhaps matches TRBD2 (7 bases). V dropped 3 bases and J dropped 3 bases, with 12 bases sitting between them. The CDR3 is 14 amino acids. Germline CDR1 MDHEN, CDR2 SYDVKM. CDR3 residues: CASSLGGLIYEQYF. The CDR3 DNA reads as TGTGCCAGCAGTTTGGGGGGGCTAATCTACGAGCAGTACTTC.

This chain connects TRBV7-2 to TRBJ1-4; a possible D gene is TRBD1 (5 bases). CDR3 length: 15 amino acids. Trimming removed 1 base at V and 7 bases at J, with 13 bases between. The germline gives CDR1 SGHTA, CDR2 FQGNSA. The DNA for the CDR3 is TGTGCCAGCAGCTTAGGAGGTGCAGGGAGTGAAAAACTGTTTTTT. It specifies CASSLGGAGSEKLFF.

This rearrangement joins TRBV6-6 to TRBJ2-5; 9 bases map to TRBD2. J was trimmed by 5 bases and V by 7 bases; bases with no gene match: 11. This CDR3 is built from 15 residues. Germline loops: CDR1 MNHNY, CDR2 SVGAGI (reference sequence). The CDR3 sequence: CASTNGRGGPETQYF. CDR3 sequence (DNA): TGTGCCAGCACCAACGGGCGGGGGGGCCCGGAGACCCAGTACTTC.

The chain combines TRBV7-2 with TRBJ2-5, with 7 bases identical to TRBD1. Germline CDR1 and CDR2: SGHTA and FQGNSA. The CDR3 runs to 16 residues. V was clipped by 0 bases and J by 2 bases; unmatched bases: 6. CDR3 protein: CASSLAGARGQETQYF. The CDR3 coding sequence is TGTGCCAGCAGCTTAGCGGGGGCCAGGGGGCAAGAGACCCAGTACTTC.

The J gene is TRBJ2-7, the V gene TRBV7-2; tentative D call: TRBD1 (6 bases). CDR1 is SGHTA and CDR2 is FQGNSA in the germline V gene. The CDR3 covers 14 residues. Trimming removed 0 bases from V and 5 bases from J, with 11 bases in between. The CDR3 DNA reads as TGTGCCAGCAGCTTAGCAGGGGACACAGACGAGCAGTACTTC. Amino acids: CASSLAGDTDEQYF.

The chain is built from TRBV28 and TRBJ1-2, with 10 bases matching TRBD1. Germline CDR1 MDHEN, CDR2 SYDVKM. J lost 4 bases, V lost 7 bases, and 3 bases had no gene match. There are 13 residues in the CDR3. The CDR3 region is CASKTGGLYGYTF. The CDR3, as DNA: TGTGCCAGCAAGACAGGGGGCCTCTATGGCTACACCTTC.

DNA of the CDR3: TGTGCCAGCAGCCCAAACCCCCAGCTTGGGGACTCCTACAATGAGCAGTTCTTC. Its protein is CASSPNPQLGDSYNEQFF. This chain connects TRBV11-2 to TRBJ2-1; no clear D. The V gene lost 5 bases and the J gene lost 0 bases, with 20 bases spanning the gap. The germline V gene has CDR1 SGHAT and CDR2 FQNNGV. The CDR3 spans 18 residues.

In this sample, this clone turned up once. The CDR3 bases are TGTGCCAGCAGTTTCGGGACTAGCGGGATCTACGAGCAGTACTTC. Amino acids: CASSFGTSGIYEQYF. This chain connects TRBV27 to TRBJ2-7, with 13 bases matching TRBD2. Losses at the gene ends were 3 bases for V and 3 bases for J; bases not matched to a gene: 2. Germline V gives CDR1 MNHEY, CDR2 SMNVEV (reference sequence). The CDR3 has 15 amino acids.

The chain uses TRBV4-2 and TRBJ2-1; no reliable D call. Germline V gene sequence: CDR1 LGHNA, CDR2 YNFKEQ. V was trimmed by 0 bases and J by 9 bases, leaving 6 bases between them. This CDR3 spans 12 amino acids. In DNA, the CDR3 is TGTGCCAGCAGCCAAGATCTGAGTGAGCAGTTCTTC. Translating gives CASSQDLSEQFF.

This clone was counted a few times. The V and J genes are TRBV7-3 and TRBJ2-7; no firm D call. V shed 0 bases and J shed 2 bases, with 11 bases lying between them. The CDR3 consists of 15 residues. Germline V gene sequence: CDR1 SGHTA, CDR2 FQGTGA. For the CDR3, the DNA is TGTGCCAGCAGCTTAACCCCAGGATTGCCCTACGAGCAGTACTTC. Protein sequence: CASSLTPGLPYEQYF.

The V call is TRBV5-1, the J call TRBJ2-7; possibly TRBD1 for D (5 bases). The CDR3 length is 15 residues. V dropped 1 base and J dropped 5 bases, with 16 bases sitting between them. Germline assignment: CDR1 SGHRS and CDR2 YFSETQ. The CDR3 sequence: CASSLPLDNRHEQYF. As DNA, the CDR3 is TGCGCCAGCAGCTTGCCGCTCGATAACAGGCACGAGCAGTACTTC. The full variable domain, rest sourced from reference TRBV5-1 and TRBJ2-7, is KAGVTQTPRYLIKTRGQQVTLSCSPISGHRSVSWYQQTPGQGLQFLFEYFSETQRNKGNFPGRFSGRQFSNSRSEMNVSTLELGDSALYLCASSLPLDNRHEQYFGPGTRLTVT.

The chain combines TRBV14 with TRBJ1-2; 9 bases map to TRBD1. V was pared by 4 bases and J by 4 bases, with 1 base of the junction left unmatched. The length of the CDR3 is 13 residues. Germline V gene lookup returns CDR1 SGHDN and CDR2 FVKESK. CDR3 amino acids: CASSRDRVYGYTF. Written as DNA, the CDR3 is TGTGCCAGCAGCCGGGACAGGGTCTATGGCTACACCTTC.

The genes are TRBV27 and TRBJ1-5; D is possibly TRBD1 (5 bases). With 3 bases removed from V and 2 bases from J, the gap between germline ends came to 11 bases. Germline-derived CDR1 and CDR2 are MNHEY and SMNVEV (reference sequence). This CDR3 region has 15 residues. The CDR3 protein is CASSFNRWGNQPQHF. DNA of the CDR3: TGTGCCAGCAGTTTTAACAGGTGGGGCAATCAGCCCCAGCATTTT.

The genes are TRBV28 and TRBJ1-1; the D gene is possibly TRBD1 (6 bases). The CDR3 has 14 amino acids. In germline, CDR1 is MDHEN, CDR2 SYDVKM. V shed 5 bases and J shed 4 bases, with 14 bases lying between them. The CDR3 DNA follows: TGTGCCAGCAGTCACCCACAGGGTAGCACTGAAGCTTTCTTT. Its protein product is CASSHPQGSTEAFF.

The table lists this clone with a count of one. The chain is built from TRBV18 and TRBJ1-1; D is possibly TRBD1 (5 bases). CDR3 length: 13 amino acids. V was shortened by 4 bases and J by 1 base, with 7 bases between the two germline ends. Looked up from germline, CDR1 is KGHSH and CDR2 is LQKENI. The CDR3 loop is CASSLDRNTEAFF. In nucleotides, the CDR3 is TGTGCCAGCTCACTCGACAGGAACACTGAAGCTTTCTTT.

This clone was seen a few times. The V and J genes are TRBV4-3 and TRBJ2-2; 9 bases are a match to TRBD1. From germline, CDR1 is LGHNA and CDR2 YSLEER. V shed 3 bases, J shed 3 bases, and the junction held 2 bases outside the gene matches. This CDR3 has 15 residues. CDR3 amino acids: CASSHGDRDTGELFF. The CDR3 DNA reads TGCGCCAGCAGCCACGGGGACAGGGACACCGGGGAGCTGTTTTTT.

The chain employs TRBV5-1 and TRBJ2-7; 7 bases align to TRBD1. CDR1 SGHRS and CDR2 YFSETQ come from the germline V gene. The V and J ends lost 1 base and 4 bases, in that order; junction bases with no gene match: 8. This CDR3 spans 15 amino acids. The CDR3 nucleotides read TGCGCCAGCAGCTTGACACCGGGACAGAATTACGAGCAGTACTTC. It encodes CASSLTPGQNYEQYF.

This rearrangement joins TRBV30 to TRBJ1-3, with D uncertain. Trimming shortened V by 0 bases and J by 2 bases, and 8 bases separated the two germline ends. Looked up from germline, CDR1 is GTSNPN and CDR2 is SVGIG (reference sequence). This CDR3 is 14 amino acids long. CDR3 loop: CAWSVLSPGNTIYF. The CDR3 coding sequence is TGTGCCTGGAGTGTACTCTCCCCTGGAAACACCATATATTTT.

The chain carries TRBV5-6 and TRBJ1-2; no definite D call. The CDR3 is 19 residues long. Germline loops: CDR1 SGHDT, CDR2 YYEEEE. With 0 bases removed from V and 0 bases from J, the gap between germline ends came to 21 bases. The CDR3 reads CASSLAGGQESDPNYGYTF. The CDR3 nucleotides are TGTGCCAGCAGCTTGGCCGGAGGGCAGGAGTCCGACCCTAACTATGGCTACACCTTC.

The chain joins TRBV19 to TRBJ2-1; D not certain. V was shortened by 1 base and J by 6 bases, with 13 bases between the two germline ends. Germline V gives CDR1 LNHDA, CDR2 SQIVND (reference sequence). This CDR3 has 15 residues. The CDR3 nucleotides are TGTGCCAGTAGTATAGGAGCCCTAGGGCGCAATGAGCAGTTCTTC. It yields the protein CASSIGALGRNEQFF.

This clone showed up just a few times. J is TRBJ1-3 and V is TRBV5-6, with TRBD1 matching 8 bases. Unmatched junction bases numbered 5, after V lost 0 bases and J lost 0 bases. Germline V gene lookup returns CDR1 SGHDT and CDR2 YYEEEE. This CDR3 has 17 amino acids. The CDR3 sequence is CASSLVGQESSGNTIYF. The CDR3 DNA is TGTGCCAGCAGCTTGGTGGGACAGGAGAGCTCTGGAAACACCATATATTTT.

The chain is built from TRBV4-3 and TRBJ2-1; D gene ambiguous. Germline CDR1 and CDR2: LGHNA and YSLEER. The V end lost 1 base, the J end lost 4 bases, and 11 bases lay between the germline ends. The CDR3 is 15 amino acids. CDR3 in amino acids: CASSQAWAGYNEQFF. The CDR3 DNA sequence: TGCGCCAGCAGCCAAGCTTGGGCAGGTTACAATGAGCAGTTCTTC.